Below, 18 T cell receptor beta chains from the same sample are listed, as sequenced in a study of cytomegalovirus exposure and HLA in healthy donors. Primers for the PCR totalled 60 Vbeta and 13 Jbeta. Here immunoSEQ multiplex PCR was the method, and the copy in TCRdb shows in-frame clones only, minus some. The sample gives about 110,000 clones, roughly 73% of which show up once; over 2% is in the top ten. The material sequenced was PBMCs. The receptors derive from a man aged 35 to 55 in good health and CMV-seronegative.

This clone was observed a few times. The J gene is TRBJ2-3, the V gene TRBV11-3; 9 bases are shared with TRBD1. The J segment lost 9 bases and the V segment lost 5 bases, leaving 12 bases of the junction unmatched. Germline V gene lookup returns CDR1 SGHNT and CDR2 YENEEA. This CDR3 has 15 amino acids. In nucleotides, the CDR3 is TGTGCCAGCAGCGCCGGACAGGGGCCAAGAGTAACGCAGTATTTT. Translated: CASSAGQGPRVTQYF.

V gene TRBV18 combines with J gene TRBJ2-2; 12 bases agree with TRBD1. This CDR3 has 17 residues. The V gene's germline CDR1 is KGHSH and CDR2 LQKENI. V shed 6 bases, J shed 5 bases, and the junction held 10 bases outside the gene matches. The CDR3 region has the DNA TGTGCCAGCTCCCTCCCGGGACAGGGGGCCAAGACCGGGGAGCTGTTTTTT. Protein: CASSLPGQGAKTGELFF.

The sample holds a few counts of this clone. The rearrangement uses TRBV4-1 and TRBJ1-6; D is perhaps TRBD1 (6 bases). The CDR3 is made up of 16 amino acids. V lost 3 bases and J lost 10, with 19 bases in between. CDR1 MGHRA and CDR2 YSYEKL come from the germline V gene. CDR3 residues: CASSHGWRQVESPLHF. As DNA, the CDR3 is TGCGCCAGCAGCCACGGATGGCGACAGGTCGAGTCACCCCTCCACTTT.

The V gene is TRBV7-9, the J gene TRBJ2-1; a weak D match, TRBD2 (6 bases). V lost 2 bases and J lost 0, with 11 bases in between. Germline CDR1 and CDR2: SEHNR and FQNEAQ (reference sequence). This CDR3 comprises 16 residues. The CDR3 DNA sequence: TGTGCCAGCAGCTTATCCGGGGGAAGCTCCTACAATGAGCAGTTCTTC. Protein: CASSLSGGSSYNEQFF.

The chain has TRBV2 and TRBJ1-1; D uncertain. This CDR3 has 15 residues. V gave up 1 base and J gave up 0 bases, with 9 bases separating them. CDR1 and CDR2 (germline): SNHLY, FYNNEI. The CDR3 DNA sequence: TGTGCCAGCAGTGAAGACAGCCTCATGAACACTGAAGCTTTCTTT. It codes for CASSEDSLMNTEAFF.

The gene calls are TRBV5-1 and TRBJ2-2, with D perhaps TRBD1 (6 bases). V was clipped by 2 bases and J by 1 base, with 12 bases between them. There are 16 residues in the CDR3. CDR1 and CDR2 (germline): SGHRS, YFSETQ. CDR3 residues: CASSFSGTKNTGELFF. Written as DNA, the CDR3 is TGCGCCAGCAGCTTCTCCGGGACAAAGAACACCGGGGAGCTGTTTTTT.

This chain joins TRBV18 and TRBJ2-5, with D possibly being TRBD2 (7 bases). CDR1 is KGHSH, CDR2 LQKENI, per germline. Trimming removed 3 bases at V and 8 bases at J, with 16 bases between. The CDR3 is made up of 14 amino acids. CDR3 sequence reads: CASSPGGGHGTQYF. CDR3 sequence (DNA): TGTGCCAGCTCACCGGGGGGGGGCCACGGAACCCAGTACTTC.

This clone was detected once. The chain carries TRBV5-4 and TRBJ1-3, with 9 bases aligning to TRBD1. This CDR3 has 16 amino acids. Germline lookup yields CDR1 SGHNT and CDR2 YYREEE (reference sequence). After removal of 0 bases from V and 2 bases from J, the junction contained 3 bases not matched to a gene. The CDR3 DNA sequence: TGTGCCAGCAGCTTGGAAGGGGACAGGGCTGGAAACACCATATATTTT. Translation gives CASSLEGDRAGNTIYF. Using reference TRBV5-4 and TRBJ1-3 for the parts outside the CDR3, the full variable domain is ETGVTQSPTHLIKTRGQQVTLRCSSQSGHNTVSWYQQALGQGPQFIFQYYREEENGRGNFPPRFSGLQFPNYSSELNVNALELDDSALYLCASSLEGDRAGNTIYFGEGSWLTVV.

The chain combines TRBV29-1 with TRBJ1-2, with 9 bases fitting TRBD1. V lost 7 bases to trimming and J lost 8 bases; unmatched junction nucleotides: 8. Germline CDR1 reads SQVTM; CDR2 reads ANQGSEA. The CDR3 runs 12 residues. CDR3 DNA sequence: TGCAGCGGGGACAGGGTCGAGGGCGGCTACACCTTC. This gives the protein CSGDRVEGGYTF.

This sequence joins TRBV6-4 and TRBJ2-1; 10 bases fit TRBD2. The CDR3 is 14 amino acids. Trimming removed 3 bases from V and 5 bases from J; junction bases left unmatched: 1. Germline V gene sequence: CDR1 MRHNA, CDR2 SNTAGT. The CDR3 region is CASSEAGGHNEQFF. The CDR3, as DNA: TGTGCCAGCAGTGAAGCGGGGGGGCACAATGAGCAGTTCTTC.

The chain uses TRBV18 and TRBJ1-1; perhaps TRBD1 as D (6 bases). V was trimmed by 1 base and J by 1 base, leaving 10 bases between them. Germline CDR1 is KGHSH and CDR2 is LQKENI. The CDR3 runs to 15 residues. CDR3 in DNA: TGTGCCAGCTCACCACAACCGGGACAGAACACTGAAGCTTTCTTT. Protein sequence: CASSPQPGQNTEAFF. Full variable domain (remainder filled in from reference TRBV18 and TRBJ1-1): NAGVMQNPRHLVRRRGQEARLRCSPMKGHSHVYWYRQLPEEGLKFMVYLQKENIIDESGMPKERFSAEFPKEGPSILRIQQVVRGDSAAYFCASSPQPGQNTEAFFGQGTRLTVV.

This clone was seen more than once but under ten times. This chain uses TRBV29-1 with TRBJ1-1; TRBD1 matches 8 bases. Germline V gene data show CDR1 as SQVTM and CDR2 as ANQGSEA. The length of the CDR3 is 14 residues. The V segment lost 8 bases and the J segment 1 base; nucleotides outside the gene matches: 9. The CDR3 nucleotides read TGCAGCACTTGGACAGGGACTTGGAACACTGAAGCTTTCTTT. Translation gives CSTWTGTWNTEAFF.

The V gene is TRBV2, the J gene TRBJ2-5; D not certain. CDR3 length: 14 amino acids. The V and J ends lost 6 bases and 5 bases respectively, with 16 bases between them. Looked up from germline, CDR1 is SNHLY and CDR2 is FYNNEI. CDR3 loop: CASREPSHSETQYF. CDR3 in DNA: TGTGCCAGCAGGGAGCCCTCCCATTCGGAGACCCAGTACTTC.

The chain is built from TRBV4-2 and TRBJ2-5; 12 bases are shared with TRBD1. The CDR3 contains 15 residues. The germline V gene encodes CDR1 LGHNA and CDR2 YNFKEQ. V dropped 4 bases and J dropped 6; count of bases not matched to a gene: 6. CDR3 in amino acids: CASSLGTGGRKTQYF. CDR3 sequence (DNA): TGTGCCAGCAGCCTCGGGACAGGGGGCAGGAAGACCCAGTACTTC.

The chain recombines TRBV6-6 with TRBJ1-1; TRBD1 matches at 8 bases. The length of the CDR3 is 14 residues. Unmatched junction bases numbered 5, after V lost 7 bases and J lost 1 base. CDR1 is MNHNY and CDR2 is SVGAGI in the germline V gene (reference sequence). For the CDR3, the DNA is TGTGCCAGCATACCACAGGGGGGGAACACTGAAGCTTTCTTT. This translates into CASIPQGGNTEAFF.

The gene calls are TRBV27 and TRBJ1-4; 7 bases map to TRBD1. The CDR3 is made up of 15 amino acids. Unmatched junction bases numbered 13, after V lost 5 bases and J lost 10 bases. The germline V gene encodes CDR1 MNHEY and CDR2 SMNVEV (reference sequence). Here the CDR3 reads CASSTNLRQGGKLFF. The CDR3 DNA sequence: TGTGCCAGCAGTACAAACTTACGACAGGGAGGAAAACTGTTTTTT.

This rearrangement joins TRBV19 to TRBJ2-1, with 9 positions matching TRBD2. Germline V gene lookup returns CDR1 LNHDA and CDR2 SQIVND (reference sequence). The CDR3 is made up of 17 amino acids. After removal of 0 bases from V and 7 bases from J, the junction contained 10 bases not matched to a gene. For the CDR3, the DNA is TGTGCCAGTAGTATAGATTTTGCGGGGGGGCGGGCAAATGAGCAGTTCTTC. Translation gives CASSIDFAGGRANEQFF. The full variable domain, with the rest looked up from reference TRBV19 and TRBJ2-1, is DGGITQSPKYLFRKEGQNVTLSCEQNLNHDAMYWYRQDPGQGLRLIYYSQIVNDFQKGDIAEGYSVSREKKESFPLTVTSAQKNPTAFYLCASSIDFAGGRANEQFFGPGTRLTVL.

This chain links TRBV5-1 with TRBJ1-6; 9 bases fit TRBD1. The J segment lost 9 bases and the V segment lost 0 bases, leaving 10 bases of the junction unmatched. CDR3 length: 17 amino acids. Germline loops: CDR1 SGHRS, CDR2 YFSETQ. CDR3 residues: CASSLEVSGQGSSPLHF. The DNA for the CDR3 is TGCGCCAGCAGCTTGGAGGTTTCTGGACAGGGGAGTTCACCCCTCCACTTT.